This is a list of T cell receptor beta chains from one sample in a study of cytomegalovirus exposure and HLA in healthy donors. Produced via immunoSEQ multiplex PCR; TCRdb's table is partial and in-frame only. This table has around 200,000 clones, almost 85% appearing once. Sequencing used PBMCs. The receptors shown here come from a woman in her fifties or sixties in good health and CMV-seronegative. CDR3s leave out the opening cysteine and the closing phenylalanine or tryptophan. The order of the fields is J gene, D gene, V gene, CDR3 protein. The D gene is left open where the match is weak.

J: TRBJ2-7
D: TRBD1
V: TRBV28
CDR3: ASSTPGTGGYEQY

J: TRBJ1-2
D: TRBD1
V: TRBV25-1
CDR3: ASRYRGRGGYT

J: TRBJ1-5
D: -
V: TRBV6-1
CDR3: ASASGINQPQH

J: TRBJ2-5
D: -
V: TRBV5-6
CDR3: ASSLLFLATQY

J: TRBJ1-4
D: -
V: TRBV6-6
CDR3: ASSYGQGNEKLF

J: TRBJ2-7
D: -
V: TRBV6-6
CDR3: ATSPGSYEQY

J: TRBJ2-4
D: -
V: TRBV5-1
CDR3: ASSSDRKNIQY

J: TRBJ1-2
D: -
V: TRBV27
CDR3: ASSSPGAGGYT

J: TRBJ1-5
D: -
V: TRBV18
CDR3: ARPPGPGNQPQH

J: TRBJ1-2
D: -
V: TRBV6-6
CDR3: ASSYRQIQNYGYT

J: TRBJ2-1
D: TRBD2
V: TRBV5-6
CDR3: ASSLASGSSSYNEQF

J: TRBJ1-4
D: -
V: TRBV7-2
CDR3: ASSLGGEKLF

J: TRBJ2-7
D: TRBD1
V: TRBV5-4
CDR3: ASSPGGTGVHEQY

J: TRBJ1-3
D: -
V: TRBV15
CDR3: ATSREWEVIY

J: TRBJ1-2
D: -
V: TRBV5-1
CDR3: ASSLTGDDYT

J: TRBJ2-7
D: -
V: TRBV28
CDR3: ASSLSGWDYEQY

J: TRBJ2-7
D: -
V: TRBV18
CDR3: ASSPPEGSYEQY

J: TRBJ2-5
D: TRBD2
V: TRBV28
CDR3: ASRQGLAGEQETQY

J: -
D: -
V: TRBV19
CDR3: ASSIGQGTYEQY

J: TRBJ2-7
D: TRBD1
V: TRBV6-1
CDR3: ASSAKDRVNRGGEQY

J: TRBJ2-7
D: -
V: TRBV6-5
CDR3: ASSAEFSSYEQY

J: TRBJ2-1
D: -
V: TRBV5-1
CDR3: ASRSPGSEYNEQF

J: TRBJ2-5
D: TRBD2
V: TRBV7-6
CDR3: ASSLLAAQGETQY

J: TRBJ2-5
D: -
V: TRBV28
CDR3: ASSSVPGQLETQY

J: TRBJ2-1
D: TRBD1
V: TRBV28
CDR3: ASSLFNRGQF

J: TRBJ1-5
D: -
V: TRBV18
CDR3: ASSPGAVNQPQH